The T cell receptor beta chain under discussion was sequenced for a study of breast tumors, draining lymph nodes, adjacent tissues. Study-wide results and limits: Luminal-like breast cancer showed significantly higher tumor–nontumor repertoire similarity than basal-like.

This clonotype came up many times. Its antigen remains unknown. TCRdb re-derived calls from the multiplex PCR reads in MiXCR, one entry per CDR3 protein. The data hold some 53,000 distinct CDR3 sequences, with around 40% observed a single time. V dropped 3 bases and J dropped 0 bases, with 5 bases sitting between them. CDR1 and CDR2 (germline): MGHRA, YSYEKL. This CDR3 spans 13 amino acids. This chain joins TRBV4-1 and TRBJ1-2; D not certain. This TCR derives from a female donor with breast cancer. Some clones in this sample may be carry-over from other donors' samples. Sequenced: breast tumor tissue. This CDR3 reads CASSHRANYGYTF. CDR3 nucleotide sequence: TGCGCCAGCAGCCACCGTGCTAACTATGGCTACACCTTC.